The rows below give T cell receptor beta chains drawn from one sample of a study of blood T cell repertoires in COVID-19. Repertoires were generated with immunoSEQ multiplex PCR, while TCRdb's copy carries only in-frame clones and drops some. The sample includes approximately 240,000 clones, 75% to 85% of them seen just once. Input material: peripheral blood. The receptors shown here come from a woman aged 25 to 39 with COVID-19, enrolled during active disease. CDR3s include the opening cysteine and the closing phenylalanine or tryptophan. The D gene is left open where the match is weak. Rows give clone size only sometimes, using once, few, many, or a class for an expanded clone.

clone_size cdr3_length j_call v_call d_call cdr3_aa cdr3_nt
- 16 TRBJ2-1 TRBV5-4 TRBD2 CASSLGGLAGYNEQFF TGTGCCAGCAGCTTGGGGGGACTAGCGGGATACAATGAGCAGTTCTTC
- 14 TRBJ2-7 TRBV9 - CASSVGPMPPEQYF TGTGCCAGCAGCGTGGGGCCTATGCCGCCGGAGCAGTACTTC
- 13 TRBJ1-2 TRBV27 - CASSLAGLYGYTF TGTGCCAGCAGTCTGGCAGGGCTCTATGGCTACACCTTC
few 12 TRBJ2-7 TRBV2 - CASSSDSYEQYF TGTGCCAGCAGTTCGGACAGCTACGAGCAGTACTTC
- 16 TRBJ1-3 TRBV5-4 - CASSLDFQGPGNTIYF TGTGCCAGCAGCTTGGATTTTCAGGGCCCTGGAAACACCATATATTTT
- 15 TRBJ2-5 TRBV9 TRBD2 CASSVEAGGTETQYF TGTGCCAGCAGCGTAGAAGCGGGAGGGACGGAGACCCAGTACTTC
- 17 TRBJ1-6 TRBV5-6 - CASSLEVGGGRGSPLHF TGTGCCAGCAGCTTGGAAGTCGGCGGCGGCCGGGGTTCACCCCTCCACTTT
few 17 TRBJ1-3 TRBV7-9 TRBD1 CASSFGTGGAGGNTIYF TGTGCCAGCAGCTTCGGGACAGGGGGCGCAGGTGGAAACACCATATATTTT
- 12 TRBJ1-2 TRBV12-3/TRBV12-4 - CASSSQNYGYTF TGTGCCAGCAGTTCCCAAAACTATGGCTACACCTTC
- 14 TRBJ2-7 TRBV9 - CASSVGSSSYEQYF TGTGCCAGCAGCGTAGGTTCGAGCTCCTACGAGCAGTACTTC